The 15 T cell receptor beta chains presented below share a single source sample, sequenced in a study of blood T cells in healthy people across ages. Next came a second PCR, run for about 6 to 11 cycles, which used a sample-barcoded 5' primer along with a J-beta primer mix. Each CDR3 protein is one row after TCRdb ran MiXCR on the 5' RACE reads. The data contain 1.5 million to 2 million distinct CDR3 sequences, 49% of them singletons. The sequenced material came from blood. These receptors came from a woman between 35 and 50 years old in good health.

In the case of this clonotype: A junction boundary mismatches the germline segment, possibly from a read error. This chain links TRBV20-1 with TRBJ2-1; tentatively, D is TRBD1 or TRBD2 (6 bases each). The CDR3 contains 17 residues. The germline CDR1 and CDR2 sequences are DFQATT and SNEGSKA (reference sequence). DNA of the CDR3: TGCAGTGCTAGAGATAGTGGGGGGCTAGTTTCCTACAGTGAGCAGTTCTTC. This encodes CSARDSGGLVSYSEQFF.

The J gene is TRBJ2-7, the V gene TRBV6-7, with D uncertain. Near its end, the DNA agrees better with TRBJ2-5, so the J call may be wrong. TRBV6-7 is marked as an open reading frame, function uncertain. The length of the CDR3 is 11 residues. The CDR3 loop reads CASDSEETQYF. The CDR3 nucleotides are TGTGCCAGCGACTCAGAGGAGACCCAGTACTTC.

This chain uses TRBV5-1 with TRBJ2-7, with a weak D call TRBD1 (5 bases). This CDR3 comprises 14 residues. Germline assignment: CDR1 SGHRS and CDR2 YFSETQ. Trimming removed 5 bases from V and 0 bases from J, with 12 bases in between. The CDR3 protein is CASSATVTSYEQYF. In DNA form, the CDR3 reads TGCGCCAGCAGTGCGACAGTTACCTCCTACGAGCAGTACTTC.

CDR3 loop: CASSEYRVAGGPDTQYF. In DNA, the CDR3 is TGTGCCAGCAGTGAATACAGAGTAGCGGGGGGGCCGGATACGCAGTATTTT. The chain combines TRBV25-1 with TRBJ2-3, with 11 nucleotides matching TRBD2. This CDR3 is built from 17 residues. The germline V gene encodes CDR1 MGHDK and CDR2 SYGVNS. Losses at the gene ends were 0 bases for V and 6 bases for J; bases not matched to a gene: 8.

The sample holds a few counts of this clonotype. The CDR3 DNA reads TGCAGCGTTGTAAACACAGGTTCCTATGGCTACACCTTC. Its translation: CSVVNTGSYGYTF. The chain carries TRBV29-1 and TRBJ1-2; D might be TRBD1 (5 bases). Trimming took 4 bases from V and 4 from J, leaving 13 bases between them. The CDR3 consists of 13 residues. Germline-derived CDR1 and CDR2 are SQVTM and ANQGSEA. Full variable domain (missing parts from reference TRBV29-1 and TRBJ1-2): SAVISQKPSRDICQRGTSLTIQCQVDSQVTMMFWYRQQPGQSLTLIATANQGSEATYESGFVIDKFPISRPNLTFSTLTVSNMSPEDSSIYLCSVVNTGSYGYTFGSGTRLTVV.

The chain carries TRBV12-3 or TRBV12-4 and TRBJ1-2, with no clear D. Trimming took off 5 bases at V and 6 bases at J, with 19 bases between the two ends. The CDR3 spans 15 residues. Here the CDR3 DNA reads TGTGCCAGCAGTCCAACAAAGACATGGTTGAATGGCTACACCTTC. It translates to CASSPTKTWLNGYTF.

The V call is TRBV6-2 or TRBV6-3, the J call TRBJ2-7; D might be TRBD1 (6 bases). Germline V gene lookup returns CDR1 MNHEY and CDR2 SVGEGT. This CDR3 has 15 residues. Between the trimmed V and J ends, which lost 6 bases and 3 bases, there was a span of 18 bases. The CDR3 spells CASRDETTGNYEQYF. In DNA, the CDR3 is TGTGCCAGCAGGGATGAAACCACAGGGAACTACGAGCAGTACTTC.

This clonotype has a handful of counts. The chain uses TRBV12-3 or TRBV12-4 and TRBJ1-1; tentatively, D is TRBD1 (6 bases). Trimming left V 6 bases short and J 1 base short, with 12 bases between. The CDR3 contains 14 residues. The CDR3 loop is CASRRDIGNTEAFF. CDR3 sequence (DNA): TGTGCCAGCAGGCGGGACATAGGGAACACTGAAGCTTTCTTT.

This chain uses TRBV3-1 with TRBJ1-1; TRBD1 matches 7 bases. The CDR3 covers 16 residues. V was pared by 4 bases and J by 3 bases, with 11 bases of the junction left unmatched. Germline-derived CDR1 and CDR2 are LGHDT and YNNKEL (reference sequence). In DNA, the CDR3 is TGTGCCAGCAGCCTCCCTCGACAGGGTCGATACACTGAAGCTTTCTTT. Encoded protein: CASSLPRQGRYTEAFF.

This chain links TRBV7-2 with TRBJ2-1; D not certain. This CDR3 region has 13 residues. Trimming took 5 bases from V and 5 from J, leaving 10 bases between them. CDR1 is SGHTA, CDR2 FQGNSA, per germline. Written as DNA, the CDR3 is TGTGCCAGCAGCCTAGGGTGGGACAATGAGCAGTTCTTC. Protein product: CASSLGWDNEQFF.

This clonotype has a count of ten or more. The rearrangement links TRBV29-1 to TRBJ2-5, with 7 bases aligning to TRBD1. This CDR3 is 12 amino acids long. CDR1 SQVTM and CDR2 ANQGSEA come from the germline V gene. J lost 5 bases, V lost 7 bases, and 7 bases had no gene match. CDR3 in DNA: TGCAGCGGCAACAGGGGTCCGGAGACCCAGTACTTC. Its translation is CSGNRGPETQYF.

The chain has TRBV7-9 and TRBJ2-7; D is perhaps TRBD2 (7 bases). This CDR3 spans 16 amino acids. CDR1 and CDR2 from the germline V gene are SEHNR and FQNEAQ (reference sequence). V lost 5 bases to trimming and J lost 0 bases, with 17 bases between them. This chain's CDR3 is CASSGGAGESSYEQYF. CDR3 sequence (DNA): TGTGCCAGCAGCGGGGGGGCGGGTGAGAGCTCCTACGAGCAGTACTTC.

The chain is built from TRBV18 and TRBJ2-1; possible D gene TRBD2, 6 bases. V lost 4 bases and J 2 bases, leaving 12 bases between the germline ends. The CDR3 spans 15 residues. The germline V gene has CDR1 KGHSH and CDR2 LQKENI. In nucleotides, the CDR3 is TGTGCCAGCTCACAGGGGACTGAGGCCTACAATGAGCAGTTCTTC. Residues: CASSQGTEAYNEQFF.

The genes are TRBV29-1 and TRBJ2-1; D not certain. The V end was cut by 3 bases, the J end by 7 bases, with 13 bases between. Germline CDR1 is SQVTM and CDR2 is ANQGSEA. This CDR3 has 13 residues. For the CDR3, the DNA is TGCAGCGTTGATGGTATAGTGGGGAATGAGCAGTTCTTC. It encodes CSVDGIVGNEQFF.

The chain is built from TRBV29-1 and TRBJ2-1; no firm D call. Trimming took 5 bases from V and 3 from J, leaving 14 bases between them. This CDR3 comprises 14 residues. Germline V lookup: CDR1 SQVTM, CDR2 ANQGSEA. This CDR3 is CSVRRTTFYNEQFF. The DNA for the CDR3 is TGCAGCGTTAGACGAACGACCTTCTACAATGAGCAGTTCTTC.